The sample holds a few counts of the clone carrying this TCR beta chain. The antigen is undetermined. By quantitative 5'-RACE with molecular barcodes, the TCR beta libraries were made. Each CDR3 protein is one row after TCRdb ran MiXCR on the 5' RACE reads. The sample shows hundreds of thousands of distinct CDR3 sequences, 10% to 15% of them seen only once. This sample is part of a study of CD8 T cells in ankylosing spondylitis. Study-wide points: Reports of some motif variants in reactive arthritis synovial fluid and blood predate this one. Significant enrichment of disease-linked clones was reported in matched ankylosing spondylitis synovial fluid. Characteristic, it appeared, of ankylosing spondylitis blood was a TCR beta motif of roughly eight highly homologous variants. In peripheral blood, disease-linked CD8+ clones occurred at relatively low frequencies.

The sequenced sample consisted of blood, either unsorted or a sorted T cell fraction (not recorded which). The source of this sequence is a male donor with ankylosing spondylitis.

CDR3 loop: CASSPGTSASGDEQFF. The DNA for the CDR3 is TGTGCCAGCAGCCCCGGGACTAGCGCGTCGGGGGATGAGCAGTTCTTC. V usage is TRBV3-1 and J usage is TRBJ2-1; 10 bases map to TRBD2. After removal of 4 bases from V and 8 bases from J, the junction contained 11 bases not matched to a gene. This CDR3 contains 16 residues. Germline lookup yields CDR1 LGHDT and CDR2 YNNKEL (reference sequence).